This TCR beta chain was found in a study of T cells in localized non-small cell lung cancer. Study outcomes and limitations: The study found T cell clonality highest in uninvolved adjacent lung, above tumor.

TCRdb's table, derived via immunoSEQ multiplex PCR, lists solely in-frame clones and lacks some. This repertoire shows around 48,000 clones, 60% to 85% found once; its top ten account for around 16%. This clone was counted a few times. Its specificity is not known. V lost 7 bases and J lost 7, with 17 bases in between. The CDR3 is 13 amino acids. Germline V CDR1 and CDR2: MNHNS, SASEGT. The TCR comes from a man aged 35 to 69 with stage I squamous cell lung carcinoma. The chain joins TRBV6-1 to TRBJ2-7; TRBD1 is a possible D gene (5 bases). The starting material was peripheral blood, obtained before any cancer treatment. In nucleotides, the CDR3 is TGTGCCAGCAAGGGGTCGACACCGGAAGAGCAGTACTTC. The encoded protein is CASKGSTPEEQYF.